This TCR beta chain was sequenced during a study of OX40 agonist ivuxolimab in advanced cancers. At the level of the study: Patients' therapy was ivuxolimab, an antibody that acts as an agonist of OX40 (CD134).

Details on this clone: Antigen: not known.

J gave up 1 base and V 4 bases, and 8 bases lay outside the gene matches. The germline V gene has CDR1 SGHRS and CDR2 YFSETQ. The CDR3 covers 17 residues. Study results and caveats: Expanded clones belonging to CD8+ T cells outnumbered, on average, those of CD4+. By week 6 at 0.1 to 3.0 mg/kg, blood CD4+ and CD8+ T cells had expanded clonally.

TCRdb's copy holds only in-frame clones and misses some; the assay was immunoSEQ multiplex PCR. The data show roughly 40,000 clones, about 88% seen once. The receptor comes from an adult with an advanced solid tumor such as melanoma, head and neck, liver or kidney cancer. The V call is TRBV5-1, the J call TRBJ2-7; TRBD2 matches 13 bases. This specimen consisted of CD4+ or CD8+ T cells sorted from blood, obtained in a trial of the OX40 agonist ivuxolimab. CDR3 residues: CASSPTSGRAGSYEQYF. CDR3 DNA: TGCGCCAGCAGCCCAACTAGCGGGAGGGCCGGGTCCTACGAGCAGTACTTC.